This T cell receptor beta chain was sequenced for a study of T cells after yellow fever vaccination. Overall study context: Those fractions that held only low numbers of cells were prepared using the SMART-Seq v4 Ultra Low Input RNA kit.

General study findings and limits: Only a minor proportion of clonotypes was detected across both CD4 and CD8 compartments.

CDR1 is ENHRY and CDR2 is SYGVKD in the germline V gene. Trimming cost V 0 bases and J 2 bases, with 14 bases left between them. The CDR3 spans 18 residues. TCRdb recomputed calls from the 5' RACE reads with MiXCR, one row per CDR3 protein. The sample has about 250,000 distinct CDR3 sequences, approximately 3.5% seen once. This clonotype was counted ten times or more. Its antigen is undetermined. V gene TRBV10-3 combines with J gene TRBJ1-6, with D perhaps matching TRBD1 (5 bases). The receptor was derived from a man between 18 and 35 years old who received the YFV17D yellow fever vaccine. The specimen was PBMCs, collected 15 days after the yellow fever booster vaccination. The DNA of the CDR3 is TGTGCCATCAGTGAGTCGACTCAGGGTCTGCCCTATAATTCACCCCTCCACTTT. It yields the protein CAISESTQGLPYNSPLHF.